The present TCR beta chain was sequenced within a study of somatic mutations in cytotoxic T cells in rheumatoid arthritis. The CDR3 totals 14 residues. Germline V CDR1 and CDR2: SGHVS, FQNEAQ. V gave up 10 bases and J gave up 7 bases; unmatched junction bases: 16. Only a few counts were recorded for this clone. Its specificity is not known. Study-wide results and limits: For CD8+ T-cell clonality, rheumatoid arthritis patients and age-matched healthy controls did not differ significantly. Clonality of CD8+ cells rose with age in rheumatoid arthritis patients but not healthy controls.

The data were produced by immunoSEQ multiplex PCR, yet TCRdb's version contains in-frame clones alone and is incomplete. Among about 23,000 clones listed, more than 65% were seen once. The rearrangement links TRBV7-8 to TRBJ2-7, with 7 bases fitting TRBD2. Sequenced input: CD8+ T cells sorted from blood. The receptor was isolated from an adult with rheumatoid arthritis. CDR3 in DNA: TGTGCCACTTCGGGGTTAGCGGGCCCTGAAGAGCAGTACTTC. Protein product: CATSGLAGPEEQYF. Filled out from reference TRBV7-8 and TRBJ2-7, the complete variable domain reads GAGVSQSPRYKVAKRGQDVALRCDPISGHVSLFWYQQALGQGPEFLTYFQNEAQLDKSGLPSDRFFAERPEGSVSTLKIQRTQQEDSAVYLCATSGLAGPEEQYFGPGTRLTVT.